This T cell receptor beta chain was identified during a study of graft-versus-host responses after intestinal transplantation. Study overall: Recipients had multivisceral, liver-intestinal, or isolated intestinal transplants. The whole recipient group had anti-thymocyte globulin induction followed by tacrolimus and steroids for roughly three years. Study results and limitations: Some GvH clones appeared in ileal mucosa or blood before recipient bone marrow.

Clones were sequenced by immunoSEQ multiplex PCR, and TCRdb holds only the in-frame ones, with some missing. The table has more than 95,000 clones, roughly nine tenths seen once; the top ten hold around 0.17%. The V and J ends lost 7 bases and 4 bases respectively, with 14 bases between them. CDR3 length equals 13 residues. Looked up from germline, CDR1 is MNHEY and CDR2 is SMNVEV (reference sequence). This clone was counted a few times. Its specificity is unknown. Sample: unstimulated CD4+ T cells sorted from spleen or lymph node cells, taken before intestinal transplant. The origin of this receptor is a human donor who received an intestinal transplant. This sequence joins TRBV27 and TRBJ2-7; possibly TRBD1 for D (5 bases). CDR3 sequence: CASKARVGYEQYF. The CDR3 region has the DNA TGTGCCAGCAAAGCCAGGGTAGGGTACGAGCAGTACTTC.